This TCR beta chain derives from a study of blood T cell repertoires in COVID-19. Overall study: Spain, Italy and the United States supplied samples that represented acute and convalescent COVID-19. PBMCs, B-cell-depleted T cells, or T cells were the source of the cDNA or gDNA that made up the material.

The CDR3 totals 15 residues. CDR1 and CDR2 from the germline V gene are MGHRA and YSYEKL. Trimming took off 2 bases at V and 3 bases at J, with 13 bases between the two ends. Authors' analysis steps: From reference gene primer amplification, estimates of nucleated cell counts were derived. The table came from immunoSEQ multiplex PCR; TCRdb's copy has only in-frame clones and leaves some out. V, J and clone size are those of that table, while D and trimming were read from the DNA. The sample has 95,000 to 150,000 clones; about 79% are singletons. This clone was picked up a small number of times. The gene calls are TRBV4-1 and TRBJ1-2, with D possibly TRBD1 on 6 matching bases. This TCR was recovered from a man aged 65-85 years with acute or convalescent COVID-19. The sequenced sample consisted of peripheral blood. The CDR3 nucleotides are TGCGCCAGCAGCCAAACAGGGTCGGTCTACTATGGCTACACCTTC. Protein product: CASSQTGSVYYGYTF.